This T cell receptor beta chain was identified during a study of beta chain features in type 1 diabetes. As every portion of the isolated RNA was reverse transcribed, the sequencing read expressed TCRB transcripts. Clones were read by immunoSEQ multiplex PCR, and TCRdb kept only the in-frame ones, dropping some. In the table there are approximately 250,000 clones, 9.6% of which are singletons. This CDR3 spans 13 amino acids. V lost 1 base and J 4 bases, leaving 8 bases between the germline ends. Germline assignment: CDR1 SGHTA and CDR2 FQGTGA. The TCR sequence derives from a woman between 18 and 29 years old in good health. This rearrangement joins TRBV7-3 to TRBJ2-7; D is unclear. The sequenced material came from naive CD4+ T cells from blood. CDR3 amino acids: CASSLNGGYEQYF. The CDR3 DNA is TGTGCCAGCAGCTTAAACGGCGGATACGAGCAGTACTTC.